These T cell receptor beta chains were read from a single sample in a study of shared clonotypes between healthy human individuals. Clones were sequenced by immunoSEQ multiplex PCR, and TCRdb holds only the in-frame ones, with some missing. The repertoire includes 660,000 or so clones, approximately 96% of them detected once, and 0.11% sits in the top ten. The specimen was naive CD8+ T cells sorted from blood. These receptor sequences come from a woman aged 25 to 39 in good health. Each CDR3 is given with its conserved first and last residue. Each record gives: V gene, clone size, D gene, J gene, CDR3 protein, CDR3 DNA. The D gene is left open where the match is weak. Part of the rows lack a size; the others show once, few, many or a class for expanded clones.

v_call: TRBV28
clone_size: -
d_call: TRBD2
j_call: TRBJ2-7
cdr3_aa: CASSFASSREYEQYF
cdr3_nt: TGTGCCAGCAGTTTTGCATCTTCGCGGGAGTACGAGCAGTACTTC

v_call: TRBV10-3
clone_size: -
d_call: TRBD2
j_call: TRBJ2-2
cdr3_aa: CAISGPSGLAGGDTGELFF
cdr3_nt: TGTGCCATCAGTGGCCCCTCGGGACTAGCGGGAGGGGACACCGGGGAGCTGTTTTTT

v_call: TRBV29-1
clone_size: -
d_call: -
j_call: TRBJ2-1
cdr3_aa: CSVVGLLEASEQFF
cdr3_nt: TGCAGCGTTGTCGGACTCCTCGAGGCTAGTGAGCAGTTCTTC

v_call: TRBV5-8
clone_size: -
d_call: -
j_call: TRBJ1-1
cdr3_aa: CASSTPFWLNTEAFF
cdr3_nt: TGTGCCAGCAGCACCCCTTTCTGGCTGAACACTGAAGCTTTCTTT

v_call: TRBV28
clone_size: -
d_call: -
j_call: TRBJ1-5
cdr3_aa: CASSLARGNQPQHF
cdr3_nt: TGTGCCAGCAGTTTAGCCAGAGGCAATCAGCCCCAGCATTTT

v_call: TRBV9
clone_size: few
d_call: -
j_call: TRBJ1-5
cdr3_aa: CASSVNPGNQPQHF
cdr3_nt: TGTGCCAGCAGCGTAAATCCGGGAAATCAGCCCCAGCATTTT

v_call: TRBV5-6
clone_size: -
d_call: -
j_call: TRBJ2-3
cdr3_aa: CASSFSINTDTQYF
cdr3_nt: TGTGCCAGCAGCTTCTCTATAAACACAGATACGCAGTATTTT

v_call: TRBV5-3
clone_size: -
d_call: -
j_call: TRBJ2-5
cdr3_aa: CAIPLGTQYF
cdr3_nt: TGTGCCATTCCTCTTGGGACCCAGTACTTC

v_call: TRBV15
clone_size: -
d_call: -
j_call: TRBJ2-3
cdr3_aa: CATSSVGGAVVGTDTQYF
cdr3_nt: TGTGCCACCAGTAGTGTGGGAGGCGCCGTAGTTGGCACAGATACGCAGTATTTT

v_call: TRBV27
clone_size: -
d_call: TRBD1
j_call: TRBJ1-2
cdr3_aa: CASSSGQPANYGYTF
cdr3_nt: TGTGCCAGCAGTTCGGGACAGCCAGCTAACTATGGCTACACCTTC

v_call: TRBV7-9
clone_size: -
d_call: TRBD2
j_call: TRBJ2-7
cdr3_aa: CASSWGTSGPTYEQYF
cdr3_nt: TGTGCCAGCAGCTGGGGGACTAGCGGACCTACCTACGAGCAGTACTTC